The source of this TCR beta chain is a study of regulatory T cells in long-lasting Graves disease. This clonotype was seen at least ten times. Time point denoted: newly diagnosed GD, antithyroid drugs for less than 3 months. With RNA extracted from PBMCs as input, the TCR library was made. The germline V and J ends were trimmed by 3 bases and 5 bases, with 19 bases remaining between them. Germline V gene lookup returns CDR1 LGHDT and CDR2 YNNKEL (reference sequence). The CDR3 is 16 amino acids. According to the study, TCR beta libraries were built with iRepertoire HTBI primers and CDR3-region Arm-PCR. From the multiplex PCR reads, TCRdb called clonotypes with MiXCR, one entry per CDR3 protein. Found here are 350,000 to 400,000 distinct CDR3 sequences, about 16% of them singletons; the top ten hold approximately 22%.

The source was peripheral blood mononuclear cells (PBMCs), collected at new diagnosis, from a patient treated with antithyroid drugs. This receptor was taken from a female donor with Graves disease. The chain couples TRBV3-1 to TRBJ1-2; no clear D. CDR3 region: CASSHFTGGVGYGYTF. CDR3 nucleotide sequence: TGTGCCAGCAGCCACTTCACCGGAGGTGTGGGGTATGGCTACACCTTC.